Presented here are 31 T cell receptor beta chains from one specimen sequenced in a study of blood T cell repertoires in COVID-19. Sequenced by immunoSEQ multiplex PCR; TCRdb stores in-frame clones only, minus some. This table holds under 200,000 clones, around 91% found once. The source material was PBMCs or T cells enriched from blood (not recorded which). The receptors were sampled from a woman between 18 and 29 years old who had recovered from COVID-19.

The CDR3 sequence is CASSRYRGSQPQHF. The CDR3 bases are TGTGCCAGCAGCCGATACAGGGGGAGTCAGCCCCAGCATTTT. The chain links TRBV28 to TRBJ1-5, with 8 bases that match TRBD1. The J segment lost 6 bases and the V segment lost 6 bases, leaving 7 bases of the junction unmatched. Germline V gene sequence: CDR1 MDHEN, CDR2 SYDVKM. The CDR3 is 14 residues long.

The rearrangement uses TRBV7-6 and TRBJ2-7; TRBD2 matches at 10 bases. The V gene's germline CDR1 is SGHVS and CDR2 FNYEAQ. After removal of 1 base from V and 4 bases from J, the junction contained 7 bases not matched to a gene. This CDR3 has 16 residues. CDR3 sequence reads: CASSLDLAGASYEQYF. The CDR3 nucleotides read TGTGCCAGCAGCTTAGATCTAGCGGGAGCATCTTACGAGCAGTACTTC.

The J gene is TRBJ2-7, the V gene TRBV6-5, with unresolved D. Trimming removed 0 bases from V and 2 bases from J, with 8 bases in between. The V gene's germline CDR1 is MNHEY and CDR2 SVGAGI. The CDR3 is 14 residues long. In nucleotides, the CDR3 is TGTGCCAGCAGTTACTCATTGGTAGCCTACGAGCAGTACTTC. Residues: CASSYSLVAYEQYF.

This chain joins TRBV7-9 and TRBJ2-7, with D possibly TRBD2 on 6 matching bases. The CDR3 is 12 amino acids. The germline V gene has CDR1 SEHNR and CDR2 FQNEAQ (reference sequence). V lost 5 bases and J lost 6, with 11 bases in between. The CDR3 sequence is CASSTTSTEQYF. The CDR3 nucleotides read TGTGCCAGCAGCACCACTAGCACCGAGCAGTACTTC.

V and J are TRBV30 and TRBJ2-2, with 7 positions matching TRBD2. CDR1 GTSNPN and CDR2 SVGIG come from the germline V gene (reference sequence). The CDR3 spans 16 residues. The V and J ends lost 1 base and 3 bases, in that order; junction bases with no gene match: 8. CDR3 coding DNA: TGTGCCTGGAGTGCCATGGGGGGAGGGGACACCGGGGAGCTGTTTTTT. This gives the protein CAWSAMGGGDTGELFF.

The rearrangement links TRBV18 to TRBJ1-5; 9 nucleotides match TRBD1. The J segment lost 1 base and the V segment lost 6 bases, leaving 4 bases of the junction unmatched. Germline V gene sequence: CDR1 KGHSH, CDR2 LQKENI. There are 15 residues in the CDR3. The chain's CDR3 is CASSLQGASNQPQHF. The CDR3 DNA follows: TGTGCCAGCTCTCTACAGGGGGCGAGCAATCAGCCCCAGCATTTT.

This clone was recorded only once. The rearrangement uses TRBV19 and TRBJ1-2, with a possible D match to TRBD1 (5 bases). The germline V gene encodes CDR1 LNHDA and CDR2 SQIVND (reference sequence). This CDR3 has 14 residues. V lost 6 bases and J 3 bases, leaving 14 bases between the germline ends. The CDR3 sequence: CASSPSGGDYGYTF. CDR3 sequence (DNA): TGTGCCAGTAGCCCCTCGGGGGGTGACTATGGCTACACCTTC.

V gene TRBV7-3 combines with J gene TRBJ2-1; 11 positions match TRBD2. V lost 5 bases and J lost 2; bases outside the gene matches: 2. The CDR3 is 15 residues long. Germline assignment: CDR1 SGHTA and CDR2 FQGTGA. The CDR3 coding sequence is TGTGCCAGCAGCCGGACTAGCGGGCCCTACAATGAGCAGTTCTTC. It yields the protein CASSRTSGPYNEQFF.

V is TRBV4-1 and J is TRBJ2-3, with D perhaps TRBD2 (6 bases). CDR1 is MGHRA, CDR2 YSYEKL, per germline. This CDR3 region has 15 residues. Trimming shortened V by 3 bases and J by 3 bases, and 13 bases separated the two germline ends. The CDR3 coding sequence is TGCGCCAGCAGCCATTTTAGCGGATTAACAGATACGCAGTATTTT. Its translation: CASSHFSGLTDTQYF.

Here the CDR3 reads CASRSKGLGGELFF. CDR3 nucleotides: TGTGCCAGCAGGTCTAAGGGGCTGGGCGGGGAGCTGTTTTTT. The chain employs TRBV27 and TRBJ2-2; a weak D match, TRBD1 (5 bases). The CDR3 totals 14 residues. Trimming shortened V by 6 bases and J by 7 bases, and 15 bases separated the two germline ends. Germline V gene data show CDR1 as MNHEY and CDR2 as SMNVEV (reference sequence).

This sequence joins TRBV14 and TRBJ2-3; 8 bases fit TRBD2. Germline trimming cut 1 base from V and 8 bases from J; bases unmatched to any gene: 14. The CDR3 runs to 17 residues. Per the germline V gene, CDR1 is SGHDN and CDR2 is FVKESK. The DNA of the CDR3 is TGTGCCAGCAGCCAAGCACCGGGACTAGTAATGGGGGGTACGCAGTATTTT. As protein: CASSQAPGLVMGGTQYF. Full variable domain (remainder filled in from reference TRBV14 and TRBJ2-3): EAGVTQFPSHSVIEKGQTVTLRCDPISGHDNLYWYRRVMGKEIKFLLHFVKESKQDESGMPNNRFLAERTGGTYSTLKVQPAELEDSGVYFCASSQAPGLVMGGTQYFGPGTRLTVL.

The chain couples TRBV28 to TRBJ1-1; possible D gene TRBD1, 5 bases. The CDR3 is 16 amino acids. CDR1 is MDHEN, CDR2 SYDVKM, per germline. The V end was cut by 5 bases, the J end by 3 bases, with 19 bases between. CDR3 sequence (DNA): TGTGCCAGCAGTCGGCCCGGTGGCAGGGAGGACACTGAAGCTTTCTTT. The encoded protein is CASSRPGGREDTEAFF.

The chain has TRBV9 and TRBJ1-4, with D perhaps TRBD1 (6 bases). The V end was cut by 2 bases, the J end by 0 bases, with 11 bases between. The CDR3 length is 16 residues. Germline V gene lookup returns CDR1 SGDLS and CDR2 YYNGEE. Here the CDR3 DNA reads TGTGCCAGCAGCGTTCACAGGGTTGCAACTAATGAAAAACTGTTTTTT. It specifies CASSVHRVATNEKLFF.

This sequence joins TRBV7-9 and TRBJ2-3, with D perhaps matching TRBD2 (7 bases). This CDR3 is built from 15 residues. V dropped 7 bases and J dropped 8 bases, with 22 bases sitting between them. The V gene's germline CDR1 is SEHNR and CDR2 FQNEAQ (reference sequence). CDR3: CASISLAAEGGTQYF. The DNA of the CDR3 is TGTGCCAGCATCTCCCTAGCGGCGGAGGGGGGTACGCAGTATTTT. Variable domain in full (rest from reference TRBV7-9 and TRBJ2-3): DTGVSQNPRHKITKRGQNVTFRCDPISEHNRLYWYRQTLGQGPEFLTYFQNEAQLEKSRLLSDRFSAERPKGSFSTLEIQRTEQGDSAMYLCASISLAAEGGTQYFGPGTRLTVL.

This chain uses TRBV6-5 with TRBJ2-3; 7 bases align to TRBD1. Germline V gene lookup returns CDR1 MNHEY and CDR2 SVGAGI. CDR3 length equals 15 residues. With V trimmed by 6 bases and J by 2 bases, 8 bases remained unmatched. The CDR3 here is CASSDPGGNTDTQYF. In DNA, the CDR3 is TGTGCCAGCAGCGATCCAGGGGGAAACACAGATACGCAGTATTTT.

The chain combines TRBV5-1 with TRBJ1-1; D is ambiguous. CDR3 length: 14 residues. Between the trimmed V and J ends, which lost 0 bases and 2 bases, there was a span of 8 bases. The germline gives CDR1 SGHRS, CDR2 YFSETQ. Written as DNA, the CDR3 is TGCGCCAGCAGCTTGGTACAGCTAAACACTGAAGCTTTCTTT. Residues: CASSLVQLNTEAFF.

V and J are TRBV19 and TRBJ2-2; TRBD2 matches at 14 bases. The V gene's germline CDR1 is LNHDA and CDR2 SQIVND (reference sequence). The CDR3 extends over 16 amino acids. The ends lost 6 bases at V and 6 bases at J; junction bases unmatched: 6. The CDR3, as DNA: TGTGCCAGTAGCCCGGGACTAGCGGGAGAACCCGGGGAGCTGTTTTTT. This translates into CASSPGLAGEPGELFF.

This chain links TRBV3-1 (or the pseudogene TRBV3-2) with TRBJ2-6; possible D gene TRBD1, 6 bases. CDR1 LGHDT and CDR2 YNNKEL come from the germline V gene (reference sequence). The CDR3 has 16 residues. Trimming took 0 bases from V and 1 from J, leaving 7 bases between them. The CDR3 region is CASSQETGSGANVLTF. CDR3 in DNA: TGTGCCAGCAGCCAAGAAACAGGGTCTGGGGCCAACGTCCTGACTTTC.

The chain combines TRBV30 with TRBJ2-1, with 10 positions matching TRBD2. Per germline, CDR1 GTSNPN and CDR2 SVGIG (reference sequence). Trimming at V came to 6 bases and at J to 16 bases, leaving 15 bases not matched to a gene. The CDR3 has 13 amino acids. CDR3 sequence: CACPLAGSRVFFF. CDR3 DNA sequence: TGTGCCTGCCCACTAGCGGGGAGCCGTGTTTTTTTCTTC.

This rearrangement joins TRBV28 to TRBJ2-7; 8 bases match TRBD1. Germline CDR1 MDHEN, CDR2 SYDVKM. The CDR3 consists of 14 residues. The V segment lost 8 bases and the J segment 3 bases; nucleotides outside the gene matches: 9. The CDR3 coding sequence is TGTGCCAGCGGACGAAGGGACAGGAACTACGAGCAGTACTTC. As protein: CASGRRDRNYEQYF.

This clone was seen just once. The chain recombines TRBV27 with TRBJ2-1; 8 bases match TRBD2. The CDR3 is made up of 12 amino acids. Germline values: CDR1 MNHEY, CDR2 SMNVEV (reference sequence). Losses at the gene ends were 2 bases for V and 16 bases for J; bases not matched to a gene: 7. The DNA of the CDR3 is TGTGCCAGCAGTTTAACGGGACTAGGGCTTTTCTTC. It translates to CASSLTGLGLFF.

The CDR3 here is CASSMGGERPQHF. DNA of the CDR3: TGTGCCAGTAGTATGGGGGGAGAGCGGCCCCAGCATTTT. This chain uses TRBV19 with TRBJ1-5; a weak D match, TRBD1 (5 bases). Germline CDR1 is LNHDA and CDR2 is SQIVND (reference sequence). This CDR3 has 13 amino acids. The ends were cut back, 3 bases at V and 9 bases at J, with 12 bases in the middle.

The rearrangement links TRBV6-6 to TRBJ2-1; tentatively, D is TRBD2 (5 bases). The CDR3 is 14 residues long. With 0 bases removed from V and 7 bases from J, the gap between germline ends came to 10 bases. The germline CDR1 and CDR2 sequences are MNHNY and SVGAGI (reference sequence). CDR3 in amino acids: CASSYSASQNEQFF. The CDR3 DNA reads as TGTGCCAGCAGTTACTCGGCTAGCCAGAATGAGCAGTTCTTC.

The chain has TRBV15 and TRBJ1-4, with D uncertain. Deletions cut 3 bases from V and 3 bases from J, with 11 bases between. This CDR3 spans 15 amino acids. CDR1 and CDR2 from the germline V gene are LNHNV and YYDKDF (reference sequence). Here the CDR3 reads CATSRNGEANEKLFF. CDR3 DNA: TGTGCCACCAGCAGGAACGGGGAGGCTAATGAAAAACTGTTTTTT.

The chain joins TRBV2 to TRBJ2-3; D might be TRBD2 (6 bases). V was shortened by 9 bases and J by 0 bases, with 13 bases between the two germline ends. This CDR3 is built from 14 residues. Germline V lookup: CDR1 SNHLY, CDR2 FYNNEI. The CDR3 is CASAGRPSTDTQYF. In DNA form, the CDR3 reads TGTGCCAGTGCGGGGCGGCCAAGCACAGATACGCAGTATTTT.

This rearrangement joins TRBV3-1 (or the pseudogene TRBV3-2) to TRBJ1-4; D may be TRBD1 (6 bases). V was clipped by 3 bases and J by 10 bases, with 18 bases between them. Germline V gives CDR1 LGHDT, CDR2 YNNKEL (reference sequence). The CDR3 has 15 residues. The CDR3 DNA reads as TGTGCCAGCAGCCACGTCTCAGGGGATCTCGTAAAACTGTTTTTT. Its protein product is CASSHVSGDLVKLFF.

This sequence joins TRBV27 and TRBJ2-1; the match to TRBD2 covers 7 bases. The germline V gene encodes CDR1 MNHEY and CDR2 SMNVEV (reference sequence). Trimming at V came to 5 bases and at J to 7 bases, leaving 14 bases not matched to a gene. The CDR3 runs to 16 residues. CDR3 protein: CASSHRRSGMGNEQFF. DNA for the CDR3: TGTGCCAGCAGTCACCGCCGGAGCGGGATGGGTAATGAGCAGTTCTTC.

The chain uses TRBV5-4 and TRBJ2-2; 7 nucleotides agree with TRBD1. CDR1 is SGHNT and CDR2 is YYREEE in the germline V gene (reference sequence). This CDR3 contains 15 residues. Trimming cost V 1 base and J 4 bases; bases outside gene matches: 4. This CDR3 is CASSLPRDSTGELFF. In DNA form, the CDR3 reads TGTGCCAGCAGCTTGCCCAGGGACAGCACCGGGGAGCTGTTTTTT.

The chain combines TRBV6-5 with TRBJ1-4; 7 nucleotides agree with TRBD1. V lost 6 bases and J lost 3; bases outside the gene matches: 4. CDR3 length: 14 residues. The germline gives CDR1 MNHEY, CDR2 SVGAGI. The CDR3, as DNA: TGTGCCAGCAGGTCCGGGACAGCTAATGAAAAACTGTTTTTT. Translating it yields CASRSGTANEKLFF.

This clone showed up just once. The rearrangement uses TRBV7-2 and TRBJ2-2; 10 bases fit TRBD1. CDR1 is SGHTA, CDR2 FQGNSA, per germline. J lost 0 bases, V lost 5 bases, and 6 bases had no gene match. The CDR3 covers 17 residues. CDR3 protein: CASSTGTGAANTGELFF. CDR3 DNA: TGTGCCAGCAGCACTGGGACAGGGGCTGCGAACACCGGGGAGCTGTTTTTT.

In nucleotides, the CDR3 is TGTGCCAGCAGTTACGCCCTTTCTAGCGTCTTGAAGACCCAGTACTTC. Protein: CASSYALSSVLKTQYF. The chain is built from TRBV6-5 and TRBJ2-5; maybe TRBD2 (6 bases). In germline, CDR1 is MNHEY, CDR2 SVGAGI. The length of the CDR3 is 16 residues. The V and J ends lost 2 bases and 6 bases respectively, with 19 bases between them.